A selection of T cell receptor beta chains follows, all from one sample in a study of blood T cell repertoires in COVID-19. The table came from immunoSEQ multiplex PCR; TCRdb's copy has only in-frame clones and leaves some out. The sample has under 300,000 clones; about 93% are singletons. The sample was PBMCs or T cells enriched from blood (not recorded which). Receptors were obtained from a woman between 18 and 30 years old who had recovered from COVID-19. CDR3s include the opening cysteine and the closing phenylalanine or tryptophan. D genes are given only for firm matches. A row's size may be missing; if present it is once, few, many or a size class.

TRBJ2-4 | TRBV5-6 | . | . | CASTRGEGRLAKNIQYF | TGTGCCAGCACCAGGGGAGAGGGCAGGTTGGCCAAAAACATTCAGTACTTC
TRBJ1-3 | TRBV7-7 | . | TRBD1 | CASSLVLSDRGPGNTIYF | TGTGCTAGCAGCTTAGTGCTTAGCGACAGGGGACCTGGAAACACCATATATTTT
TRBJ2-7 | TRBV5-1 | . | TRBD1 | CASSSGTGTYEQYF | TGCGCCAGCAGCTCCGGGACAGGGACCTACGAGCAGTACTTC
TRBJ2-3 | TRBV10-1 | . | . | CASSEDQGSDTQYF | TGCGCCAGCAGTGAGGACCAGGGGTCAGATACGCAGTATTTT
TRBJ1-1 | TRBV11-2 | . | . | CASSLGGTKAFF | TGTGCCAGCAGCTTAGGAGGGACTAAAGCTTTCTTT
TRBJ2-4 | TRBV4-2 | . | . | CASSQVVGAETKNIQYF | TGTGCCAGCAGCCAAGTCGTGGGGGCCGAAACTAAAAACATTCAGTACTTC
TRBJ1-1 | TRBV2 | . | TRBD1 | CASTSQIADRVDTEAFF | TGTGCCAGCACCTCGCAGATAGCGGACAGGGTTGACACTGAAGCTTTCTTT
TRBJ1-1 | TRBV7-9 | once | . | CASSSVGTEAFF | TGTGCCAGCAGCTCCGTCGGGACTGAAGCTTTCTTT
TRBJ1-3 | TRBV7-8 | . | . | CASTATGNTIYF | TGTGCCAGTACAGCTACTGGAAACACCATATATTTT
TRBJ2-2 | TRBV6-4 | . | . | CASSENSYVGTGELFF | TGTGCCAGCAGTGAAAACAGCTATGTTGGCACCGGGGAGCTGTTTTTT
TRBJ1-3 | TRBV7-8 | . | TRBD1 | CASSPGLRGRRNTIYF | TGTGCCAGCAGCCCCGGGCTAAGGGGGCGAAGAAACACCATATATTTT
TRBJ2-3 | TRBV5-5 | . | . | CASNHLRTSLTDTQYF | TGTGCCAGCAACCACTTACGGACATCACTCACAGATACGCAGTATTTT
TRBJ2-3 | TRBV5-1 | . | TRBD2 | CASSFLGLAGTDTQYF | TGCGCCAGCAGCTTCCTGGGACTAGCGGGAACAGATACGCAGTATTTT
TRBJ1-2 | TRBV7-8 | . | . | CASSPNLGYTF | TGTGCCAGCAGCCCTAATCTGGGCTACACCTTC
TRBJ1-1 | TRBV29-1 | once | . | CSAVDPQGAFF | TGCAGCGCTGTAGACCCACAGGGAGCTTTCTTT
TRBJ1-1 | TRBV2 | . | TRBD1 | CASRNPLGGGAEAFF | TGTGCCAGCAGGAACCCCCTAGGGGGCGGTGCAGAAGCTTTCTTT
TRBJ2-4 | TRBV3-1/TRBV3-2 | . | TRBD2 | CASSQERLAGKNIQYF | TGTGCCAGCAGCCAGGAAAGACTAGCGGGGAAAAACATTCAGTACTTC
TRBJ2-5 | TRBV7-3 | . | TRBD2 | CASSRSGGIQETQYF | TGTGCCAGCAGCCGTAGCGGGGGTATCCAAGAGACCCAGTACTTC
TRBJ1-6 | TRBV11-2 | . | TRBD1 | CASSSRTGWGSPLHF | TGTGCCAGCAGCTCCAGGACAGGGTGGGGATCACCCCTCCACTTT
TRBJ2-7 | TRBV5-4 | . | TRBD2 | CASSRAGVVHEQYF | TGTGCCAGCAGCCGAGCGGGAGTAGTCCACGAGCAGTACTTC
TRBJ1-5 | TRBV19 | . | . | CASSPYREGQPQHF | TGTGCCAGTAGCCCCTACAGGGAGGGTCAGCCCCAGCATTTT
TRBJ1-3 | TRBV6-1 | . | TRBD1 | CASSAPRTGPHSGNTIYF | TGTGCCAGCAGTGCCCCGAGGACAGGGCCCCACTCTGGAAACACCATATATTTT
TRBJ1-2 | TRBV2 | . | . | CASSEMAGNGYTF | TGTGCCAGCAGTGAAATGGCAGGGAATGGCTACACCTTC
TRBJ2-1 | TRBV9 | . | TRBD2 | CASSGSGGLHNEQFF | TGTGCCAGCAGCGGGAGCGGGGGGCTCCACAATGAGCAGTTCTTC
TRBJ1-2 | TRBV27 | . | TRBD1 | CASSSRIGGYDGYTF | TGTGCCAGCAGTTCCCGTATAGGGGGCTACGATGGCTACACCTTC